This entry concerns a single T cell receptor (beta chain). Its cognate antigen is unknown. The repertoire was sequenced with immunoSEQ multiplex PCR; TCRdb's copy has only in-frame clones and lacks some. This sample has 70,000 to 100,000 clones; 75% to 95% occur once, and the top ten carry about 0.6%. This entry belongs to a study of a mutant IDH1 vaccine in newly diagnosed glioma. Time point reported: week 5, during vaccination. All doses held 300 ug of mutant IDH1 20-mer peptide, with topical imiquimod. Trimming removed 0 bases from V and 4 bases from J, with 15 bases in between. CDR3 length: 16 amino acids. Germline V gene sequence: CDR1 PRHDT, CDR2 FYEKMQ (reference sequence).

The clonotype was recovered from a woman between 50 and 59 years old with glioma. The chain employs TRBV13 and TRBJ2-5, with D tentatively TRBD2 (6 bases). The material was PBMCs, obtained from a glioma patient whose treatment included an IDH1 peptide vaccine. CDR3 DNA sequence: TGTGCCAGCAGCTTAGGTGGAGGTGGGGGGAGAGAGACCCAGTACTTC. Residues: CASSLGGGGGRETQYF.